This passage covers 27 T cell receptor beta chains from one sample sequenced in a study of cytomegalovirus exposure and HLA in healthy donors. Primers included in the PCR were 60 Vbeta and 13 Jbeta primers. Clones were sequenced by immunoSEQ multiplex PCR, and TCRdb holds only the in-frame ones, with some missing. In the table there are about 97,000 clones, less than 10% of which are singletons. Specimen: PBMCs. The receptors stem from a man over 45 in good health and CMV-seropositive.

The chain couples TRBV2 to TRBJ2-1, with TRBD2 identical over 15 bases. CDR3 length: 18 amino acids. V dropped 3 bases and J dropped 2; count of bases not matched to a gene: 5. CDR1 and CDR2 from the germline V gene are SNHLY and FYNNEI. The DNA for the CDR3 is TGTGCCAGCAGTGAGGGGGGACTAGCGGGAGGTGCCTACAATGAGCAGTTCTTC. This gives the protein CASSEGGLAGGAYNEQFF. Full variable domain (missing parts from reference TRBV2 and TRBJ2-1): EPEVTQTPSHQVTQMGQEVILRCVPISNHLYFYWYRQILGQKVEFLVSFYNNEISEKSEIFDDQFSVERPDGSNFTLKIRSTKLEDSAMYFCASSEGGLAGGAYNEQFFGPGTRLTVL.

This clone has only a few counts. The rearrangement links TRBV9 to TRBJ2-2, with D maybe TRBD2 (6 bases). CDR3 size: 14 residues. Trimming took off 7 bases at V and 3 bases at J, with 13 bases between the two ends. Germline V gives CDR1 SGDLS, CDR2 YYNGEE. CDR3 protein: CASRGVGDTGELFF. The CDR3 nucleotides are TGTGCCAGCCGCGGGGTAGGGGACACCGGGGAGCTGTTTTTT.

This chain connects TRBV18 to TRBJ2-5, with 9 bases aligning to TRBD1. The CDR3 is made up of 15 amino acids. In germline, CDR1 is KGHSH, CDR2 LQKENI. Trimming at V came to 3 bases and at J to 5 bases, leaving 7 bases not matched to a gene. Here the CDR3 reads CASSPGQGREETQYF. The CDR3, as DNA: TGTGCCAGCTCACCGGGACAGGGTAGGGAGGAGACCCAGTACTTC. Full variable domain (missing parts from reference TRBV18 and TRBJ2-5): NAGVMQNPRHLVRRRGQEARLRCSPMKGHSHVYWYRQLPEEGLKFMVYLQKENIIDESGMPKERFSAEFPKEGPSILRIQQVVRGDSAAYFCASSPGQGREETQYFGPGTRLLVL.

This clone was detected only a few times. The gene calls are TRBV28 and TRBJ2-3, with 7 bases identical to TRBD2. V was pared by 3 bases and J by 2 bases, with 14 bases of the junction left unmatched. The germline gives CDR1 MDHEN, CDR2 SYDVKM. The CDR3 consists of 18 residues. CDR3 in amino acids: CASSFGGFTGGDTDTQYF. CDR3 nucleotide sequence: TGTGCCAGCAGTTTCGGAGGGTTTACGGGGGGTGACACAGATACGCAGTATTTT. Looking up the rest from reference TRBV28 and TRBJ2-3 gives the full variable domain: DVKVTQSSRYLVKRTGEKVFLECVQDMDHENMFWYRQDPGLGLRLIYFSYDVKMKEKGDIPEGYSVSREKKERFSLILESASTNQTSMYLCASSFGGFTGGDTDTQYFGPGTRLTVL.

There are a few counts of this clone. This rearrangement joins TRBV5-4 to TRBJ2-5; tentative D call: TRBD1 (5 bases). The CDR3 covers 14 residues. Trimming removed 5 bases from V and 1 base from J, with 12 bases in between. Germline CDR1 and CDR2: SGHNT and YYREEE (reference sequence). Here the CDR3 reads CASSLGQTQETQYF. DNA for the CDR3: TGTGCCAGCAGTCTTGGACAAACCCAAGAGACCCAGTACTTC.

This clone occurred a few times. The rearrangement links TRBV27 to TRBJ2-7, with D tentatively TRBD2 (6 bases). Germline CDR1 and CDR2: MNHEY and SMNVEV (reference sequence). Trimming stripped 2 bases from V and 2 bases from J, with 13 bases between. The CDR3 is 15 amino acids. CDR3 coding DNA: TGTGCCAGCAGTTTAGGAGCGGGCGGCGCCTACGAGCAGTACTTC. Translated: CASSLGAGGAYEQYF.

The sample holds a few counts of this clone. The rearrangement uses TRBV19 and TRBJ2-7; 7 nucleotides agree with TRBD1. Germline values: CDR1 LNHDA, CDR2 SQIVND (reference sequence). The CDR3 length is 14 residues. Trimming cost V 4 bases and J 1 base; bases outside gene matches: 4. The CDR3 DNA is TGTGCCAGTAGTACGGGACAGAATTCCTACGAGCAGTACTTC. Translated, it gives CASSTGQNSYEQYF.

The rearrangement uses TRBV6-6 and TRBJ2-1; 14 nucleotides align to TRBD2. Germline V gives CDR1 MNHNY, CDR2 SVGAGI (reference sequence). Trimming removed 5 bases from V and 15 bases from J; junction bases left unmatched: 6. This CDR3 comprises 13 residues. The CDR3 DNA reads TGTGCCAGCAGTACAGGGACTAGCGGGAGTTTGTTCTTC. It codes for CASSTGTSGSLFF.

The chain recombines TRBV4-1 with TRBJ2-3; 9 bases agree with TRBD2. Trimming cost V 5 bases and J 4 bases; bases outside gene matches: 10. This CDR3 region has 16 residues. CDR1 MGHRA and CDR2 YSYEKL come from the germline V gene. The CDR3 sequence: CASSFPGGRASDTQYF. CDR3 DNA: TGCGCCAGCAGCTTCCCTGGCGGGAGGGCCTCAGATACGCAGTATTTT.

This chain joins TRBV4-1 and TRBJ2-2; 10 nucleotides agree with TRBD1. Looked up from germline, CDR1 is MGHRA and CDR2 is YSYEKL. The CDR3 has 18 amino acids. With 3 bases clipped from V and 3 bases from J, the junction kept 10 bases outside the gene matches. The DNA of the CDR3 is TGCGCCAGCAGCCAGGGGACAGGGGAGGGGGAGGACACCGGGGAGCTGTTTTTT. Translated, it gives CASSQGTGEGEDTGELFF.

This clone was counted at least ten times. The chain couples TRBV5-1 to TRBJ1-4; D might be TRBD1 (5 bases). Germline V gene lookup returns CDR1 SGHRS and CDR2 YFSETQ. This CDR3 contains 14 residues. V was shortened by 7 bases and J by 7 bases, with 17 bases between the two germline ends. This chain's CDR3 is CASSGGTGREKLFF. Here the CDR3 DNA reads TGCGCCAGCTCAGGCGGGACGGGACGTGAAAAACTGTTTTTT.

As concerns this clone: Other DNA sequences from this sample encode an identical CDR3 as well. V usage is TRBV6-5 and J usage is TRBJ1-1; D is ambiguous. The CDR3 spans 14 residues. Looked up from germline, CDR1 is MNHEY and CDR2 is SVGAGI. V shed 6 bases and J shed 7 bases, with 18 bases lying between them. Here the CDR3 reads CASSYTPPGFEAFF. Here the CDR3 DNA reads TGTGCCAGCAGCTATACGCCCCCGGGTTTTGAAGCTTTCTTT.

This clone has a handful of counts. The V gene is TRBV2, the J gene TRBJ1-5, with D unclear. The CDR3 totals 15 residues. Per germline, CDR1 SNHLY and CDR2 FYNNEI. V lost 4 bases and J lost 6, with 16 bases in between. Here the CDR3 reads CASSVEGGRFQPQHF. Here the CDR3 DNA reads TGTGCCAGCAGTGTTGAGGGCGGGAGGTTTCAGCCCCAGCATTTT.

This clone was seen a few times. The gene calls are TRBV7-9 and TRBJ2-2, with no clear D. CDR3 length: 17 amino acids. Germline V lookup: CDR1 SEHNR, CDR2 FQNEAQ (reference sequence). The V gene lost 10 bases and the J gene lost 6 bases, with 27 bases spanning the gap. DNA of the CDR3: TGTGCCACCAACCTGGGTGGTGGTAGCCCCTATCCCGGGGAGCTGTTTTTT. Protein: CATNLGGGSPYPGELFF.

The CDR3 loop reads CASTSQETQYF. As DNA, the CDR3 is TGTGCCAGCACCTCGCAAGAGACCCAGTACTTC. This rearrangement joins TRBV7-9 to TRBJ2-5, with D unclear. CDR1 and CDR2 (germline): SEHNR, FQNEAQ (reference sequence). Between the trimmed V and J ends, which lost 7 bases and 2 bases, there was a span of 5 bases. There are 11 residues in the CDR3. Based on the CDR3 plus reference TRBV7-9 and TRBJ2-5, the full variable domain is DTGVSQNPRHKITKRGQNVTFRCDPISEHNRLYWYRQTLGQGPEFLTYFQNEAQLEKSRLLSDRFSAERPKGSFSTLEIQRTEQGDSAMYLCASTSQETQYFGPGTRLLVL.

This clone appeared a few times. This chain links TRBV19 with TRBJ1-5; 9 nucleotides match TRBD1. The CDR3 loop spans 16 amino acids. Germline CDR1 is LNHDA and CDR2 is SQIVND (reference sequence). Unmatched junction bases numbered 12, after V lost 5 bases and J lost 7 bases. In nucleotides, the CDR3 is TGTGCCAGTAGTCCCCGGGACAGGGAGTTTTGGCAGCCCCAGCATTTT. This codes for CASSPRDREFWQPQHF. The full variable domain, rest sourced from reference TRBV19 and TRBJ1-5, is DGGITQSPKYLFRKEGQNVTLSCEQNLNHDAMYWYRQDPGQGLRLIYYSQIVNDFQKGDIAEGYSVSREKKESFPLTVTSAQKNPTAFYLCASSPRDREFWQPQHFGDGTRLSIL.

This chain uses TRBV5-1 with TRBJ2-2; 7 positions match TRBD1. CDR1 SGHRS and CDR2 YFSETQ come from the germline V gene. V dropped 4 bases and J dropped 6; count of bases not matched to a gene: 6. The CDR3 loop spans 14 amino acids. The CDR3 sequence is CASSVTQGAGELFF. CDR3 nucleotide sequence: TGCGCCAGCAGCGTCACCCAGGGGGCCGGGGAGCTGTTTTTT.

The rearrangement uses TRBV27 and TRBJ1-2; TRBD1 matches at 11 bases. Looked up from germline, CDR1 is MNHEY and CDR2 is SMNVEV (reference sequence). This CDR3 has 16 residues. After removal of 4 bases from V and 4 bases from J, the junction contained 8 bases not matched to a gene. In nucleotides, the CDR3 is TGTGCCAGCAGTTCCCGGGACAGGGGGGGACTCTATGGCTACACCTTC. It translates to CASSSRDRGGLYGYTF.

This clone turned up a few times. The chain couples TRBV5-6 to TRBJ2-3; 8 nucleotides match TRBD1. The CDR3 runs to 17 residues. Germline V CDR1 and CDR2: SGHDT, YYEEEE. J gave up 1 base and V 4 bases, and 11 bases lay outside the gene matches. For the CDR3, the DNA is TGTGCCAGCAGCCCCCTACCGCGACAGGGGCGCACAGATACGCAGTATTTT. It encodes CASSPLPRQGRTDTQYF.

The gene calls are TRBV6-5 and TRBJ1-1; 9 nucleotides line up with TRBD1. Germline values: CDR1 MNHEY, CDR2 SVGAGI. The CDR3 totals 13 residues. Trimming at V came to 5 bases and at J to 10 bases, leaving 8 bases not matched to a gene. The CDR3 sequence: CASSGGTGRGAFF. CDR3 sequence (DNA): TGTGCCAGCAGTGGGGGGACAGGGCGAGGAGCTTTCTTT.

The table lists this clone with a few counts. The chain employs TRBV2 and TRBJ2-3; perhaps TRBD2 as D (5 bases). The germline V and J ends were trimmed by 7 bases and 6 bases, with 14 bases remaining between them. In germline, CDR1 is SNHLY, CDR2 FYNNEI. There are 13 residues in the CDR3. The CDR3 spells CASTGPGGDTQYF. In DNA form, the CDR3 reads TGTGCCAGCACCGGGCCAGGCGGGGATACGCAGTATTTT.

This clone was detected only a few times. The V call is TRBV7-2, the J call TRBJ2-3; perhaps TRBD2 as D (6 bases). The CDR3 contains 15 residues. CDR1 and CDR2 (germline): SGHTA, FQGNSA. Trimming left V 2 bases short and J 2 bases short, with 11 bases between. CDR3 sequence (DNA): TGTGCCAGCAGCTTATCGGGAGCGGACACAGATACGCAGTATTTT. Amino acid sequence: CASSLSGADTDTQYF.

The sample holds a few counts of this clone. The CDR3 is CAARVGTAPYEQYF. The CDR3 DNA follows: TGTGCGGCACGCGTCGGGACAGCCCCCTACGAGCAGTACTTC. J is TRBJ2-7 and V is TRBV28, with 7 positions matching TRBD1. The CDR3 length is 14 residues. CDR1 and CDR2 (germline): MDHEN, SYDVKM.

This chain joins TRBV29-1 and TRBJ2-3; D remains ambiguous. V lost 4 bases to trimming and J lost 1 base, with 12 bases between them. The CDR3 covers 14 residues. Germline CDR1 is SQVTM and CDR2 is ANQGSEA. The CDR3 loop reads CSVADPRGTDTQYF. CDR3 bases: TGCAGCGTTGCAGACCCCCGAGGCACAGATACGCAGTATTTT.

V usage is TRBV25-1 and J usage is TRBJ2-7; no clear D gene. The CDR3 spans 13 residues. Trimming took 10 bases from V and 5 from J, leaving 18 bases between them. The germline gives CDR1 MGHDK, CDR2 SYGVNS. DNA of the CDR3: TGTGCCATCCAAACACAGTACGTCCACGAGCAGTACTTC. Translation: CAIQTQYVHEQYF.

This clone was counted between two and nine times. The sample holds other DNA sequences that translate to the same CDR3. CDR3 sequence reads: CASSLTTNNEKLFF. The CDR3 bases are TGTGCCAGCAGCTTAACTACGAATAATGAAAAACTGTTTTTT. The genes are TRBV7-6 and TRBJ1-4, with D unclear. Germline CDR1 is SGHVS and CDR2 is FNYEAQ. The CDR3 covers 14 residues. The ends were cut back, 2 bases at V and 4 bases at J, with 8 bases in the middle.

The chain employs TRBV15 and TRBJ2-2; possible D gene TRBD2, 5 bases. The germline V gene encodes CDR1 LNHNV and CDR2 YYDKDF (reference sequence). The CDR3 runs 16 residues. Trimming took off 5 bases at V and 6 bases at J, with 19 bases between the two ends. This CDR3 reads CATSFPGLYTAGELFF. The CDR3 DNA follows: TGTGCCACCAGCTTCCCGGGATTATACACCGCCGGGGAGCTGTTTTTT.